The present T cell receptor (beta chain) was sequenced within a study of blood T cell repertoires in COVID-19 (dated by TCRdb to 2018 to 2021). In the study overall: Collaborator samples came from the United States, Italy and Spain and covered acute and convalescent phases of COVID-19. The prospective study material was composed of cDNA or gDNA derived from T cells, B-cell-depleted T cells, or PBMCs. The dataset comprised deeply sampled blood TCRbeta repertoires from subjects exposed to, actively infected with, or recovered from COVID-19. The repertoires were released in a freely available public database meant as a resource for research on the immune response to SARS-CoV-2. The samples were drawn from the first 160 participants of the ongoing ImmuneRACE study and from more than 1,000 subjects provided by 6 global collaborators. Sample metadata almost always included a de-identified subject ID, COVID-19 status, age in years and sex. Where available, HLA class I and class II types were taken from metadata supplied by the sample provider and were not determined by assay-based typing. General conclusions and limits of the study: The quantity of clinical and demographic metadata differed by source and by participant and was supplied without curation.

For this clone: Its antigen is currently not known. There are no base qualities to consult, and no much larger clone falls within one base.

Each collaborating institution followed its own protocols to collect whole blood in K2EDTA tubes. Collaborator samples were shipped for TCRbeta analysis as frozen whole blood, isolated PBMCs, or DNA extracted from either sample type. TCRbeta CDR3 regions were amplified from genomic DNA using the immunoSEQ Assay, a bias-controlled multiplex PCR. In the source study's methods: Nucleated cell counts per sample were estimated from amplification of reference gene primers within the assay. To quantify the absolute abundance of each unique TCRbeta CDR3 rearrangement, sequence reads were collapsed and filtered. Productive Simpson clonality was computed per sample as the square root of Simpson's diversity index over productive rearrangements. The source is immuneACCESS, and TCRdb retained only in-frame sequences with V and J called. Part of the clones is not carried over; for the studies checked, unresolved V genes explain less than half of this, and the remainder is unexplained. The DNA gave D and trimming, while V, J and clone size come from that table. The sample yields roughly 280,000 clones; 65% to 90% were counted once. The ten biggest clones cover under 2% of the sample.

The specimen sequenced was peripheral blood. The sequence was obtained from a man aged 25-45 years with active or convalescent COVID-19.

The DNA reads TGTGCCAGCAGGGAGGGACAGGGATTTGGGGGGAACACCTTC. It codes for CASREGQGFGGNTF. The chain is encoded by TRBV2 joined to TRBJ1-2; 9 bases in the junction line up with TRBD1. The germline V gene encodes CDR1 SNHLY and CDR2 FYNNEI. V lost 6 bases and J lost 12 bases, and the count of bases not matched to a germline gene is 14. Reading from cysteine to phenylalanine, the CDR3 counts 14 amino acids. The entry retains the CDR3 DNA only, 42 bases that are in frame from base 1.